This section outlines one TCR beta chain sequence together with its context. The record originates from a study of synovial regulatory T cells in juvenile arthritis. Assay used: immunoSEQ multiplex PCR; TCRdb lists only in-frame clones, some missing. This listing includes roughly 9,900 clones. Germline CDR1 reads SGDLS; CDR2 reads YYNGEE. The CDR3 is 14 amino acids. No DNA is recorded. The genes are TRBV9 and TRBJ2-1; with no DNA, the TCRdb D assignment of TRBD2 cannot be verified. Material: Treg cells from blood. Documented subset: remaining (HLA-DR-negative) circulating blood Treg cells. This sequence originates from a donor aged 2 to 35 with juvenile idiopathic arthritis. The CDR3: CASSVRSEYNEQFF.